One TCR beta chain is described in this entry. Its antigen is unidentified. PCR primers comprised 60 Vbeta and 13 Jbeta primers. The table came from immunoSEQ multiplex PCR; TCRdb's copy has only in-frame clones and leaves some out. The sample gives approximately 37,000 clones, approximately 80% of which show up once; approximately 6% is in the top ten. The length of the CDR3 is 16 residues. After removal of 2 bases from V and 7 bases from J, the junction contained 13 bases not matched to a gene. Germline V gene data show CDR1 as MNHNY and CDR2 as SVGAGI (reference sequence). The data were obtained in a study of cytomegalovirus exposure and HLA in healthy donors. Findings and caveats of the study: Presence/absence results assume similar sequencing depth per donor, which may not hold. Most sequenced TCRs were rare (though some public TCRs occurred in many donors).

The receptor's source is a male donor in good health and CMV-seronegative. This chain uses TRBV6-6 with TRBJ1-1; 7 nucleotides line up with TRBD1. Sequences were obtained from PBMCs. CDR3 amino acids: CASSYRGPTGADEAFF. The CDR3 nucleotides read TGTGCCAGCAGTTACAGGGGGCCCACAGGGGCAGATGAAGCTTTCTTT.